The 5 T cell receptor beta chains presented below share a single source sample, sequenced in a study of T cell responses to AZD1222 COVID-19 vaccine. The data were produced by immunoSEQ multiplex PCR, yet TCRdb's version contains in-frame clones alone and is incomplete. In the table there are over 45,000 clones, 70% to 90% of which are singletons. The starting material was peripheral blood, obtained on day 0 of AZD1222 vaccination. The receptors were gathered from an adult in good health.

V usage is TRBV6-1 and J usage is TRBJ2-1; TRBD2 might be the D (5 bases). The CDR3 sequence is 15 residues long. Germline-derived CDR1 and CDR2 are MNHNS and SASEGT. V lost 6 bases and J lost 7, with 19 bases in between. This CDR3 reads CASRLTRTGGNEQFF. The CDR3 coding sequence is TGTGCCAGCAGACTTACTCGGACCGGCGGGAATGAGCAGTTCTTC.

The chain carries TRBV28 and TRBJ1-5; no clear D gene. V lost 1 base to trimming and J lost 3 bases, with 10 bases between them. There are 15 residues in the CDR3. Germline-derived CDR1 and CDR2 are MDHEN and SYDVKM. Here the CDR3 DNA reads TGTGCCAGCAGTTTATTAGTAGGGCCCAATCAGCCCCAGCATTTT. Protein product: CASSLLVGPNQPQHF.

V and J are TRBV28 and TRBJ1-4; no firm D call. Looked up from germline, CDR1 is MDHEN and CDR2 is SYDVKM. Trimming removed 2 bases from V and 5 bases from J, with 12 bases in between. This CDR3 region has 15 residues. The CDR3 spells CASSLVSAANEKLFF. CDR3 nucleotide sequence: TGTGCCAGCAGTTTAGTATCGGCAGCAAATGAAAAACTGTTTTTT.

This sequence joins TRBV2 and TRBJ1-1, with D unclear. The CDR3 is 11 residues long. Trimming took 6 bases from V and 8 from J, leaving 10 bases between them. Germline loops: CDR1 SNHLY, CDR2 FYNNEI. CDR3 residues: CASSATEEAFF. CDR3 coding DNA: TGTGCCAGCAGCGCCACAGAAGAAGCTTTCTTT. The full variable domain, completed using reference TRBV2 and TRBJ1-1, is EPEVTQTPSHQVTQMGQEVILRCVPISNHLYFYWYRQILGQKVEFLVSFYNNEISEKSEIFDDQFSVERPDGSNFTLKIRSTKLEDSAMYFCASSATEEAFFGQGTRLTVV.

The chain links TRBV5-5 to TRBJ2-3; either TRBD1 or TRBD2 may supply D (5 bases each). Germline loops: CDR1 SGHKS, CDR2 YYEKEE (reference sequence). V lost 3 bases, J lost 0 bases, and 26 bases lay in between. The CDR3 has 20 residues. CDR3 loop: CASSYPGVWDQEVSTDTQYF. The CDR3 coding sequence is TGTGCCAGCAGCTATCCCGGTGTGTGGGACCAGGAGGTTAGCACAGATACGCAGTATTTT.